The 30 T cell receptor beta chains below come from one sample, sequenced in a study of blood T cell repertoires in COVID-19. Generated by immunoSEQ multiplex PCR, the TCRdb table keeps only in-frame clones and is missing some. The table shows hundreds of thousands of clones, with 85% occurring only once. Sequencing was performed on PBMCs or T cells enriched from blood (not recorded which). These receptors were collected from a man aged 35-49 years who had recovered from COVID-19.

CDR3 DNA sequence: TGCGCCAGCAGCAGCGGGGCGGGAGGATCAGAGACCCAGTACTTC. It is translated as CASSSGAGGSETQYF. The gene calls are TRBV5-1 and TRBJ2-5, with 8 bases matching TRBD2. Germline V gives CDR1 SGHRS, CDR2 YFSETQ. J was trimmed by 4 bases and V by 4 bases; bases with no gene match: 9. The CDR3 covers 15 residues.

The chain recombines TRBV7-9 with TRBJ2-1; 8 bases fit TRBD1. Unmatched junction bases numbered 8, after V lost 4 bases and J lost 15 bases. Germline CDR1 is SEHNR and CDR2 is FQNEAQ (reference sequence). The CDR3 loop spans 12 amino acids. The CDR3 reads CASSSDRQGWFF. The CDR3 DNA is TGTGCCAGCAGCTCCGACCGACAGGGGTGGTTCTTC.

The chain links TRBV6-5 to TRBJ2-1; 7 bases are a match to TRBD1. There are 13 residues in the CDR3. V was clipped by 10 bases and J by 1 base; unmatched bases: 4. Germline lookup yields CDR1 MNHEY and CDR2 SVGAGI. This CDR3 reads CATATGSYNEQFF. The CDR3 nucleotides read TGTGCCACAGCGACAGGGTCCTACAATGAGCAGTTCTTC.

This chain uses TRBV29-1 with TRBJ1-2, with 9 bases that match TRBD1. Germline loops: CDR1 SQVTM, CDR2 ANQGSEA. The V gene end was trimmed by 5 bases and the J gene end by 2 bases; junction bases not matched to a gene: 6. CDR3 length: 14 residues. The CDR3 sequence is CSVSMGQGNYGYTF. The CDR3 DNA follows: TGCAGCGTTTCCATGGGACAGGGCAACTATGGCTACACCTTC.

The CDR3 is CASSSSGLNTEAFF. For the CDR3, the DNA is TGTGCCAGTAGTTCGTCGGGGTTGAACACTGAAGCTTTCTTT. This chain links TRBV19 with TRBJ1-1; D remains ambiguous. CDR3 length: 14 amino acids. Germline lookup yields CDR1 LNHDA and CDR2 SQIVND (reference sequence). Trimming shortened V by 5 bases and J by 0 bases, and 10 bases separated the two germline ends.

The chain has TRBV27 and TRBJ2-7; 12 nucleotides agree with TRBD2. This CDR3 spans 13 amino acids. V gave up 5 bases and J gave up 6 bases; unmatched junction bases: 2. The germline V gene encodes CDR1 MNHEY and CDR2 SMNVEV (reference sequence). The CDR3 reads CASSAGLAGEQYF. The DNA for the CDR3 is TGTGCCAGCAGTGCGGGACTAGCGGGCGAGCAGTACTTC.

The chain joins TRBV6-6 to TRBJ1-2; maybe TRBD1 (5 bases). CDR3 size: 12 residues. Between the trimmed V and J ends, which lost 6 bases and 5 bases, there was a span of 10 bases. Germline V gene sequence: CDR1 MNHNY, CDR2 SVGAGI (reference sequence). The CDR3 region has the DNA TGTGCCAGCAGCCCGACAGAATATGGCTACACCTTC. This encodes CASSPTEYGYTF.

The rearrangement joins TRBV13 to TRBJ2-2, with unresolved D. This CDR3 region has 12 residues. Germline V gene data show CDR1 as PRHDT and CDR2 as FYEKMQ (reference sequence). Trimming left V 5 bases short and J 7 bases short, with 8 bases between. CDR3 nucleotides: TGTGCCAGCAGCGGAACTAACGGGGAGCTGTTTTTT. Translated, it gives CASSGTNGELFF.

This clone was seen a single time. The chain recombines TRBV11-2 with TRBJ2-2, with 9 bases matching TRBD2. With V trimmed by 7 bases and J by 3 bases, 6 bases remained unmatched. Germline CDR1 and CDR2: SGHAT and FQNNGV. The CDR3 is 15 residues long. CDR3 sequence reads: CASTPGLAYTGELFF. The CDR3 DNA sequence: TGTGCCAGCACCCCAGGACTAGCGTACACCGGGGAGCTGTTTTTT.

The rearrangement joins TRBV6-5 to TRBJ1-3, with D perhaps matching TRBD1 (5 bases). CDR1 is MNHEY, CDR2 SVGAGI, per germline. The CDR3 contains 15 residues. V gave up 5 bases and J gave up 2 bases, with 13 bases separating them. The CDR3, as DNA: TGTGCCAGCAGTCCACTCGCAGGGACTGGAAACACCATATATTTT. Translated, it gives CASSPLAGTGNTIYF.

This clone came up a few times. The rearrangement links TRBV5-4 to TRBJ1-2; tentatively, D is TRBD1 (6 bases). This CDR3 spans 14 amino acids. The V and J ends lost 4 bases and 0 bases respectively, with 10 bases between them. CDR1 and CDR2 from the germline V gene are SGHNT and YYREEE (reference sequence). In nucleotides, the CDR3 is TGTGCCAGCAGCACTGGACAGACTAACTATGGCTACACCTTC. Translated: CASSTGQTNYGYTF.

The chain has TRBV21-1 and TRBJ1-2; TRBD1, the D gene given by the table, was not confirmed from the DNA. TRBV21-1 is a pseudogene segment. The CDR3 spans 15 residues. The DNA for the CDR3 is TGTGCCAGCAGCAAGACGGGACAGGGCCTGTCTGGCTACACCTTC. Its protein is CASSKTGQGLSGYTF.

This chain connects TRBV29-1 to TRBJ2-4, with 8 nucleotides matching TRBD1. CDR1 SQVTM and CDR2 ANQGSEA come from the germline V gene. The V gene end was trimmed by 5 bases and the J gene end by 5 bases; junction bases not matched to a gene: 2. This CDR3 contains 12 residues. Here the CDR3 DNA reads TGCAGCGTTACGACAGGGGAAAACATTCAGTACTTC. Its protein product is CSVTTGENIQYF.

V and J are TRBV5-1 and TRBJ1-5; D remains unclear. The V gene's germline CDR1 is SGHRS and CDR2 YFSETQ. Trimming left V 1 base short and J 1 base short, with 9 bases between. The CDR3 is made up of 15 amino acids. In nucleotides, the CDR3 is TGCGCCAGCAGCTTGTACCCGGAGAGCAATCAGCCCCAGCATTTT. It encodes CASSLYPESNQPQHF.

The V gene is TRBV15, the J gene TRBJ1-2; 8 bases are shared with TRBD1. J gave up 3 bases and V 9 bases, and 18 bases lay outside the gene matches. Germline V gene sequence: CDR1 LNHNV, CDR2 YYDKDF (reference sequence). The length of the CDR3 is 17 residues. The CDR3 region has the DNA TGTGCCACGAGACGGGCAGGGGGCGCCCCCCTGGACTATGGCTACACCTTC. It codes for CATRRAGGAPLDYGYTF.

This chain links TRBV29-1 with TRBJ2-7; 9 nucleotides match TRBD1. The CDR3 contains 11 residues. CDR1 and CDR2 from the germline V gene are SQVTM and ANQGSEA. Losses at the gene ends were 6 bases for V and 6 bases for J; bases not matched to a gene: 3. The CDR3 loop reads CSVGDRVEQYF. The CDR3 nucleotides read TGCAGCGTGGGGGACAGGGTCGAGCAGTACTTC.

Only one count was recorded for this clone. The CDR3 region is CASGFTTDSLDGTDTQYF. The DNA of the CDR3 is TGTGCTAGTGGTTTCACCACGGACAGCCTTGATGGTACAGATACGCAGTATTTT. V and J are TRBV12-5 and TRBJ2-3, with D tentatively TRBD1 (6 bases). The CDR3 loop spans 18 amino acids. Germline V lookup: CDR1 LGHNT, CDR2 FRNRAP. Trimming pared 3 bases from V and 3 bases from J, leaving 22 bases between.

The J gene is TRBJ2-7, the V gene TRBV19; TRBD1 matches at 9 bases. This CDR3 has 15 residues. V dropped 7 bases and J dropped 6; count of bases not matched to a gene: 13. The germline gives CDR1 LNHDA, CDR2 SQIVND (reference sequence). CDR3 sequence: CASTPGGTGKFEQYF. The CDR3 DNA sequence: TGTGCCAGTACACCCGGGGGGACAGGGAAGTTCGAGCAGTACTTC.

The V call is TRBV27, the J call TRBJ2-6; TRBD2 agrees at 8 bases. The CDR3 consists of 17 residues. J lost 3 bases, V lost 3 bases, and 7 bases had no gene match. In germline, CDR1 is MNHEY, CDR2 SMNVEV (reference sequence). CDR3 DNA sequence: TGTGCCAGCAGTTTCGGGGGGGCGCGAGGTGGGGCCAACGTCCTGACTTTC. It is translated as CASSFGGARGGANVLTF.

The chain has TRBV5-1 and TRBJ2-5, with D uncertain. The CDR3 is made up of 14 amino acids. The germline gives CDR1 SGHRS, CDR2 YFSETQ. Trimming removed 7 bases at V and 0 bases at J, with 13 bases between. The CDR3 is CASGMQANQETQYF. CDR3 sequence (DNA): TGCGCCAGCGGCATGCAGGCTAACCAAGAGACCCAGTACTTC.

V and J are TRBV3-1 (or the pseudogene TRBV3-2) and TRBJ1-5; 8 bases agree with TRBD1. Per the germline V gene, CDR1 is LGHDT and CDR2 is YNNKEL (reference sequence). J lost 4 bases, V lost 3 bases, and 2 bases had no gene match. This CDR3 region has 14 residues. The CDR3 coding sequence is TGTGCCAGCAGCCATACAGGGGGAAATCAGCCCCAGCATTTT. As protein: CASSHTGGNQPQHF.

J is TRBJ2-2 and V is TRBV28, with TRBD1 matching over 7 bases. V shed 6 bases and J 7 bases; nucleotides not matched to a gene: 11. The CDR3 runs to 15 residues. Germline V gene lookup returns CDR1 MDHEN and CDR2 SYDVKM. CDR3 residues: CASSARDSRSGELFF. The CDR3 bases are TGTGCCAGCAGCGCCCGGGACAGCCGAAGCGGGGAGCTGTTTTTT.

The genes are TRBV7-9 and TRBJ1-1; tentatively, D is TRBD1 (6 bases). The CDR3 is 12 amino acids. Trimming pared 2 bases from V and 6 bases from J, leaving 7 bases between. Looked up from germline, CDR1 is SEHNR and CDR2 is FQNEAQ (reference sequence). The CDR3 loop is CASSLNRAEAFF. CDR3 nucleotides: TGTGCCAGCAGCTTAAACAGGGCTGAAGCTTTCTTT.

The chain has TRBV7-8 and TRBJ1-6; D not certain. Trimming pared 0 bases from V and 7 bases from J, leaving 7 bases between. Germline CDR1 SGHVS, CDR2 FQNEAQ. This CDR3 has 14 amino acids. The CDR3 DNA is TGTGCCAGCAGCTTAGCTAATCGGAATTCACCCCTCCACTTT. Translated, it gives CASSLANRNSPLHF.

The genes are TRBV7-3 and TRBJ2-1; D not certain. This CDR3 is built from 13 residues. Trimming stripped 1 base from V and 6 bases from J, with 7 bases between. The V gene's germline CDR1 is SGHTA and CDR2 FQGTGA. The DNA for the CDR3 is TGTGCCAGCAGCTTAAGCCCCGGCAATGAGCAGTTCTTC. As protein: CASSLSPGNEQFF.

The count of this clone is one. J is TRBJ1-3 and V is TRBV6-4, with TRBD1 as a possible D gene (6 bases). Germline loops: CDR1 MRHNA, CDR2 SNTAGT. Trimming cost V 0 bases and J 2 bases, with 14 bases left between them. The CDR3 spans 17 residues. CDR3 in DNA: TGTGCCAGCAGTGACTCAGAGGGACAAACTCCTGGAAACACCATATATTTT. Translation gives CASSDSEGQTPGNTIYF.

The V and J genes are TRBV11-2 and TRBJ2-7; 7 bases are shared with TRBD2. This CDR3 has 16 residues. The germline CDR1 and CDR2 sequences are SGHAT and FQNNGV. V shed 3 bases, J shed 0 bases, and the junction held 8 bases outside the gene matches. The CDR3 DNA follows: TGTGCCAGCAGCTTCCATAAAAGCGGGGCCTCCTACGAGCAGTACTTC. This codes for CASSFHKSGASYEQYF.

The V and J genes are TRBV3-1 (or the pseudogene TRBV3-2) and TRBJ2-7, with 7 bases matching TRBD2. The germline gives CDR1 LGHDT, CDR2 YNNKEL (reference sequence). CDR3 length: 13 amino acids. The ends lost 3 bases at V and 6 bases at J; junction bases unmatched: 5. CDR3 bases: TGTGCCAGCAGCCAGCAAAGGGAGGGCGAGCAGTACTTC. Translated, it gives CASSQQREGEQYF.

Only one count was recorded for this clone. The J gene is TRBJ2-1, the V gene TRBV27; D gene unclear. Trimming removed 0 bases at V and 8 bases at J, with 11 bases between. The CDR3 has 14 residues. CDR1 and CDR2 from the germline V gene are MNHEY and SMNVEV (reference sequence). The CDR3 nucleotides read TGTGCCAGCAGTTTATCGTTGAGTAGCCATGAGCAGTTCTTC. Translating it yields CASSLSLSSHEQFF.

This chain's CDR3 is CASSSGGGAGEQYF. CDR3 sequence (DNA): TGTGCCAGTAGTTCGGGGGGAGGGGCAGGCGAGCAGTACTTC. The chain uses TRBV19 and TRBJ2-7; 7 bases agree with TRBD2. The J segment lost 6 bases and the V segment lost 5 bases, leaving 10 bases of the junction unmatched. The CDR3 covers 14 residues. Germline V gene lookup returns CDR1 LNHDA and CDR2 SQIVND (reference sequence).